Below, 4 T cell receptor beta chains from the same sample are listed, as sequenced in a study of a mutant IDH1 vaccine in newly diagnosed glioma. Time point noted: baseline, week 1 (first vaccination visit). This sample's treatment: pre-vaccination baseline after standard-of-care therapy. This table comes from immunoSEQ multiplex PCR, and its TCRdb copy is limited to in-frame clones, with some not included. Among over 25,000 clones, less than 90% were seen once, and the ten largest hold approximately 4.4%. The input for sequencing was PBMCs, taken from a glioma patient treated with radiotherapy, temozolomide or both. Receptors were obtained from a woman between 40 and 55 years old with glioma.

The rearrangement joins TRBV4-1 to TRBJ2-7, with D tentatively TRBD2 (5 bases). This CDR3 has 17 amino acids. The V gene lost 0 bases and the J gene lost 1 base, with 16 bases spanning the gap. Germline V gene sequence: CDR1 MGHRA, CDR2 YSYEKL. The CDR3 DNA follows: TGCGCCAGCAGCCAAGAACCCTCCCGAGGGTCTTCCTACGAGCAGTACTTC. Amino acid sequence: CASSQEPSRGSSYEQYF.

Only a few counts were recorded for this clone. The CDR3 region is CASSISGTGSEAFF. CDR3 DNA: TGTGCCAGCAGCATCTCCGGGACAGGGTCTGAAGCTTTCTTT. This chain links TRBV7-6 with TRBJ1-1; the match to TRBD1 covers 9 bases. The V and J ends lost 5 bases and 6 bases, in that order; junction bases with no gene match: 7. This CDR3 has 14 residues. CDR1 is SGHVS and CDR2 is FNYEAQ in the germline V gene.

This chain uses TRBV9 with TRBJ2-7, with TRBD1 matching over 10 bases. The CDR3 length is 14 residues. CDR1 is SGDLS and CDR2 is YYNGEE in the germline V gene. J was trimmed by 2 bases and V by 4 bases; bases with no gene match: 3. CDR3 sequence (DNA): TGTGCCAGCAGCCCGACAGGGGGCCCCTACGAGCAGTACTTC. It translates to CASSPTGGPYEQYF. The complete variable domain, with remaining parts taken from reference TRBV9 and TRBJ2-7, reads DSGVTQTPKHLITATGQRVTLRCSPRSGDLSVYWYQQSLDQGLQFLIQYYNGEERAKGNILERFSAQQFPDLHSELNLSSLELGDSALYFCASSPTGGPYEQYFGPGTRLTVT.

The CDR3 bases are TGTGCCAGCTCACCCCCTAGTCACGCCTACGAGCAGTACTTC. Its protein product is CASSPPSHAYEQYF. The chain couples TRBV18 to TRBJ2-7, with unresolved D. From germline, CDR1 is KGHSH and CDR2 LQKENI. Trimming took 3 bases from V and 2 from J, leaving 11 bases between them. This CDR3 comprises 14 residues.